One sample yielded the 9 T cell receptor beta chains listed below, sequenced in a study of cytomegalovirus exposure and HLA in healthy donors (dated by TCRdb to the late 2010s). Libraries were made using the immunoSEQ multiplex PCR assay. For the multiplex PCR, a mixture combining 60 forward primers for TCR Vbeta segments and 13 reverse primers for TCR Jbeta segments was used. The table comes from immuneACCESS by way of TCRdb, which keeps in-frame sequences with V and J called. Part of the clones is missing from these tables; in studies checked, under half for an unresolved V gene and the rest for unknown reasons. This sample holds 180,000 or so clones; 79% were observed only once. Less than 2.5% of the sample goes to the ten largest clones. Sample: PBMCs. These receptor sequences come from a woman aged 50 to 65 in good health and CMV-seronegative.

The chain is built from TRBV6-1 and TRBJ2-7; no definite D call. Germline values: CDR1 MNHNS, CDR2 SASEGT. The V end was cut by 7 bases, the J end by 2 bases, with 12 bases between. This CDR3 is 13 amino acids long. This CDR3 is CASINSLTYEQYF. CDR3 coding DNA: TGTGCCAGCATCAACAGTCTAACCTACGAGCAGTACTTC.

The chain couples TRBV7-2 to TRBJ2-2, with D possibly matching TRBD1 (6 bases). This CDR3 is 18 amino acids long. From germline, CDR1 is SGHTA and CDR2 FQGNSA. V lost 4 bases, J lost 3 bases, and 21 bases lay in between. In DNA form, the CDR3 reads TGTGCCAGCAGCTCCAGAGGGGTCCGGGACACCGACACCGGGGAGCTGTTTTTT. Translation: CASSSRGVRDTDTGELFF.

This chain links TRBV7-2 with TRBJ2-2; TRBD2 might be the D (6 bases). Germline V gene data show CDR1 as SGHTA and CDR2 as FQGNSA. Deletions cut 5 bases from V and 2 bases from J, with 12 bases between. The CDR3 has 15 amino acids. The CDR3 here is CASSRSGTNTGELFF. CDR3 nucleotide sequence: TGTGCCAGCAGCCGTAGCGGAACTAACACCGGGGAGCTGTTTTTT.

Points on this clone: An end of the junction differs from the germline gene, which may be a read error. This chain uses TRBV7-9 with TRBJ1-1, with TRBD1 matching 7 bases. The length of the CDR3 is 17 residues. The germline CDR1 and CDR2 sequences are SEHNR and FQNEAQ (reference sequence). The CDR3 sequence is CSSSLRDTPGQRVEAFF. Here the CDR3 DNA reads TGTTCCAGCAGCCTAAGAGATACCCCGGGACAGAGGGTGGAAGCTTTCTTT.

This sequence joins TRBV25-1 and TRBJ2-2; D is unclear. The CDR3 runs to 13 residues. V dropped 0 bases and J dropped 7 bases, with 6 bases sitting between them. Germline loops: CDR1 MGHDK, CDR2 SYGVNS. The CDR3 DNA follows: TGTGCCAGCAGTGAATATCAGGTCGGGGAGCTGTTTTTT. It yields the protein CASSEYQVGELFF.

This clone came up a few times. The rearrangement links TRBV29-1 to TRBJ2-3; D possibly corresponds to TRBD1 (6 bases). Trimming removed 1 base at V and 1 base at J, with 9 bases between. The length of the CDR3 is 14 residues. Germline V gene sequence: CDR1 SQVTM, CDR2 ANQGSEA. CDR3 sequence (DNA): TGCAGCGTTGAAGCAGGGGTCGGCACAGATACGCAGTATTTT. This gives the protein CSVEAGVGTDTQYF.

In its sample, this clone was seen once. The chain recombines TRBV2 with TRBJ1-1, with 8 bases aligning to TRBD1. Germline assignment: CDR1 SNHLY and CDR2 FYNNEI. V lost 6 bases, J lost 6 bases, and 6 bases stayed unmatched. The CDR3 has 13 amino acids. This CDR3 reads CASRTDRGAEAFF. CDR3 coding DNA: TGTGCCAGCAGGACCGACAGGGGCGCTGAAGCTTTCTTT.

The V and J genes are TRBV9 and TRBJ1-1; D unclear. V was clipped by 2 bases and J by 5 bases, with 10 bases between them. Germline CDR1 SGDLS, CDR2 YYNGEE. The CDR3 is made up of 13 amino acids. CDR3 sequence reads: CASSVGIRTEAFF. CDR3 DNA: TGTGCCAGCAGCGTCGGGATCAGGACTGAAGCTTTCTTT.

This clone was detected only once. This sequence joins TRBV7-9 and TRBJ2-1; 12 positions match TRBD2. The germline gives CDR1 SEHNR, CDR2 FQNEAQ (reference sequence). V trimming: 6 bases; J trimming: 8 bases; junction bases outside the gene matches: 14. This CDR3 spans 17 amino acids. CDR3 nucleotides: TGTGCCAGCAGTTCGACTAGCGGGAGCTCCCGTATCGATGAGCAGTTCTTC. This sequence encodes CASSSTSGSSRIDEQFF.